The sequence of this T cell receptor beta chain was determined in a study of long-term antiretroviral therapy in people with HIV. It was version v3.0 of the immunoSEQ assay that was run at survey level. The study targeted roughly 35,000-50,000 T-cell genomes per sample in sequencing. Libraries were prepared by immunoSEQ multiplex PCR; TCRdb keeps only in-frame clonotypes and omits some of them. The table records more than 25,000 clones, approximately 80% of them present only once. V shed 5 bases and J 7 bases; nucleotides not matched to a gene: 3. Germline assignment: CDR1 SGHTA and CDR2 FQGTGA. CDR3 length equals 14 residues. Whole-study results and caveats: It was observed that HIV repertoires exhibited narrower CDR3 length ranges than controls. In samples taken after ART, diversity increased but remained below transplant donor control levels. Within the repertoire, clones expanded before ART were dominant at all time points.

For this clone: Its specificity is unknown.

This clonotype was obtained from a man aged 40-50 years with HIV. The sample consisted of unsorted PBMCs, taken 3 years after starting antiretroviral therapy. The chain employs TRBV7-3 and TRBJ2-2, with 11 bases fitting TRBD2. CDR3 loop: CASSPGTSGGELFF. For the CDR3, the DNA is TGTGCCAGCAGCCCCGGGACTAGCGGCGGGGAGCTGTTTTTT.